The subject of this entry is one TCR beta chain. One end of the junction varies from germline; a read error may be responsible. A primer in the constant region served to generate TCR beta cDNA from 450 to 600 ng of total RNA. Slightly modified ARM-PCR, run as three nested multiplex PCR rounds, produced the TCR beta libraries. PCR rounds one and two used TRBV1-TRBV30 forward primers with a C-beta reverse primer for about 9 cycles each. TCRdb analysed the multiplex PCR reads with MiXCR anew, one entry per CDR3 protein. The repertoire holds some 180,000 distinct CDR3 sequences, with 50% to 75% as singletons. The data were obtained in a study of tumor-infiltrating lymphocytes in primary liver carcinoma. Germline V gene lookup returns CDR1 MNHNS and CDR2 SASEGT. CDR3 length equals 13 residues. Blood RNA originated from unsorted whole blood, with germline DNA additionally extracted.

Sequencing used peripheral blood. The rearrangement uses TRBV6-1 and TRBJ1-5; D unresolved. The sequence was collected from a man in his forties with primary liver carcinoma and hepatitis B virus infection. The CDR3 spells CTSRRLNNQPQHF. In DNA, the CDR3 is TGTACCAGCAGAAGGCTCAACAATCAGCCCCAGCATTTT.